The 21 T cell receptor beta chains listed next were all sequenced from one sample in a study of blood T cell repertoires in COVID-19. Method: immunoSEQ multiplex PCR; TCRdb's copy keeps in-frame clones and lacks some. Of roughly 120,000 clones in the sample, about 80% were seen once. Material for sequencing was peripheral blood. These receptors all come from a woman of 80 years or more with acute or convalescent COVID-19.

The chain recombines TRBV3-1 (or the pseudogene TRBV3-2) with TRBJ2-7; the match to TRBD2 covers 8 bases. The CDR3 is 15 residues long. Germline trimming cut 4 bases from V and 2 bases from J; bases unmatched to any gene: 7. The germline V gene has CDR1 LGHDT and CDR2 YNNKEL (reference sequence). The CDR3, as DNA: TGTGCCAGCAGCCCCTTATTCGGGAGGGCCTACGAGCAGTACTTC. Its protein product is CASSPLFGRAYEQYF.

The chain joins TRBV6-2 or TRBV6-3 to TRBJ2-5; D might be TRBD2 (5 bases). Per germline, CDR1 MNHEY and CDR2 SVGEGT. Trimming removed 5 bases at V and 5 bases at J, with 9 bases between. The CDR3 covers 12 residues. CDR3 protein: CASSISGETQYF. CDR3 in DNA: TGTGCCAGCAGTATCTCGGGGGAGACCCAGTACTTC.

This clone came up once. The chain links TRBV5-1 to TRBJ1-1; D gene uncertain. The length of the CDR3 is 13 residues. The germline V and J ends were trimmed by 4 bases and 0 bases, with 7 bases remaining between them. Germline values: CDR1 SGHRS, CDR2 YFSETQ. As DNA, the CDR3 is TGCGCCAGCAGCGGGCAGGTGAACACTGAAGCTTTCTTT. Amino acids: CASSGQVNTEAFF.

This sequence joins TRBV19 and TRBJ1-2; D is uncertain. The germline CDR1 and CDR2 sequences are LNHDA and SQIVND (reference sequence). V was shortened by 7 bases and J by 0 bases, with 3 bases between the two germline ends. The CDR3 extends over 11 amino acids. CDR3 nucleotides: TGTGCCAGTATATCTAACTATGGCTACACCTTC. Its translation: CASISNYGYTF.

The chain recombines TRBV7-9 with TRBJ2-5; TRBD2 agrees at 8 bases. V trimming: 8 bases; J trimming: 2 bases; junction bases outside the gene matches: 10. Looked up from germline, CDR1 is SEHNR and CDR2 is FQNEAQ (reference sequence). The CDR3 is 15 residues long. In DNA, the CDR3 is TGTGCCAGCCTCTCGGGGGGGGTCGCACAAGAGACCCAGTACTTC. Amino acids: CASLSGGVAQETQYF. Using reference TRBV7-9 and TRBJ2-5 for the parts outside the CDR3, the full variable domain is DTGVSQNPRHKITKRGQNVTFRCDPISEHNRLYWYRQTLGQGPEFLTYFQNEAQLEKSRLLSDRFSAERPKGSFSTLEIQRTEQGDSAMYLCASLSGGVAQETQYFGPGTRLLVL.

This clone was observed a few times. The rearrangement links TRBV5-1 to TRBJ2-5; maybe TRBD2 (5 bases). Germline V gene lookup returns CDR1 SGHRS and CDR2 YFSETQ. This CDR3 is built from 14 residues. V was trimmed by 4 bases and J by 4 bases, leaving 14 bases between them. The CDR3 bases are TGCGCCAGCAGCCCGAGCGGCGGGCCAGAGACCCAGTACTTC. Amino acid sequence: CASSPSGGPETQYF.

The chain employs TRBV11-2 and TRBJ1-2; D remains unclear. This CDR3 comprises 15 residues. Per the germline V gene, CDR1 is SGHAT and CDR2 is FQNNGV. The V gene lost 5 bases and the J gene lost 2 bases, with 15 bases spanning the gap. CDR3 DNA: TGTGCCAGCAGCCACCCCCTACGCGGGAACTATGGCTACACCTTC. Protein: CASSHPLRGNYGYTF.

The chain carries TRBV19 and TRBJ1-5; 8 bases agree with TRBD1. With V trimmed by 1 base and J by 9 bases, 8 bases remained unmatched. Germline lookup yields CDR1 LNHDA and CDR2 SQIVND (reference sequence). CDR3 size: 15 residues. The CDR3 DNA sequence: TGTGCCAGTAGTATAGGAGGGACCACAGGGGGGCCCCAGCATTTT. Translation: CASSIGGTTGGPQHF.

This clone has a single count. As DNA, the CDR3 is TGTGCCAGCAGTTACCCGGGACAAAGCACAGATACGCAGTATTTT. It yields the protein CASSYPGQSTDTQYF. The chain employs TRBV7-2 and TRBJ2-3, with D maybe TRBD1 (6 bases). Looked up from germline, CDR1 is SGHTA and CDR2 is FQGNSA. Trimming stripped 6 bases from V and 0 bases from J, with 13 bases between. CDR3 size: 15 residues.

CDR3 loop: CASSDRFSYEQYF. CDR3 DNA sequence: TGTGCCAGCAGTGACAGGTTCTCCTACGAGCAGTACTTC. This sequence joins TRBV6-2 or TRBV6-3 and TRBJ2-7; D is possibly TRBD1 (6 bases). This CDR3 contains 13 residues. Trimming pared 5 bases from V and 0 bases from J, leaving 8 bases between. Germline CDR1 is MNHEY and CDR2 is SVGEGT.

This clone was detected only once. V is TRBV29-1 and J is TRBJ1-1; D ambiguous. V was trimmed by 7 bases and J by 0 bases, leaving 12 bases between them. The CDR3 contains 13 residues. Germline lookup yields CDR1 SQVTM and CDR2 ANQGSEA. CDR3 loop: CSGGKQMNTEAFF. CDR3 nucleotides: TGCAGCGGAGGGAAACAGATGAACACTGAAGCTTTCTTT. The variable domain in full, completed from reference TRBV29-1 and TRBJ1-1, reads SAVISQKPSRDICQRGTSLTIQCQVDSQVTMMFWYRQQPGQSLTLIATANQGSEATYESGFVIDKFPISRPNLTFSTLTVSNMSPEDSSIYLCSGGKQMNTEAFFGQGTRLTVV.

This sequence joins TRBV18 and TRBJ2-2; D is possibly TRBD1 (6 bases). With 3 bases removed from V and 1 base from J, the gap between germline ends came to 9 bases. Germline CDR1 reads KGHSH; CDR2 reads LQKENI. This CDR3 is 15 amino acids long. This CDR3 reads CASSPRTENTGELFF. For the CDR3, the DNA is TGTGCCAGCTCACCTCGGACAGAGAACACCGGGGAGCTGTTTTTT.

The chain has TRBV9 and TRBJ1-5, with D perhaps matching TRBD1 (6 bases). This CDR3 has 14 residues. V was cut by 3 bases and J by 3 bases, with 10 bases left in between. The germline V gene encodes CDR1 SGDLS and CDR2 YYNGEE. The CDR3 DNA reads as TGTGCCAGCAGCGGGGGGCGGTTCAATCAGCCCCAGCATTTT. It codes for CASSGGRFNQPQHF.

The chain couples TRBV5-6 to TRBJ1-2, with 9 nucleotides matching TRBD1. The CDR3 consists of 15 residues. The V and J ends lost 2 bases and 4 bases, in that order; junction bases with no gene match: 6. The germline gives CDR1 SGHDT, CDR2 YYEEEE. CDR3 residues: CASSFWTGVIYGYTF. The CDR3 DNA follows: TGTGCCAGCAGCTTCTGGACAGGGGTGATCTATGGCTACACCTTC.

This chain connects TRBV27 to TRBJ2-2, with 9 positions matching TRBD2. This CDR3 region has 15 residues. Unmatched junction bases numbered 8, after V lost 5 bases and J lost 7 bases. CDR1 and CDR2 from the germline V gene are MNHEY and SMNVEV (reference sequence). CDR3 region: CASSVPGLANGELFF. CDR3 DNA sequence: TGTGCCAGCAGTGTACCGGGACTAGCTAACGGGGAGCTGTTTTTT.

The chain joins TRBV27 to TRBJ1-6, with a possible D match to TRBD1 (6 bases). The CDR3 length is 16 residues. The germline V gene encodes CDR1 MNHEY and CDR2 SMNVEV (reference sequence). Trimming pared 7 bases from V and 5 bases from J, leaving 18 bases between. The CDR3 region is CASMAEQGVNNSPLHF. Written as DNA, the CDR3 is TGTGCCAGCATGGCAGAACAGGGTGTTAATAATTCACCCCTCCACTTT.

The chain joins TRBV29-1 to TRBJ2-7, with D perhaps TRBD1 (6 bases). Germline lookup yields CDR1 SQVTM and CDR2 ANQGSEA. The CDR3 length is 12 residues. The V end was cut by 4 bases, the J end by 3 bases, with 10 bases between. CDR3 sequence reads: CSVASDSYEQYF. CDR3 nucleotides: TGCAGCGTTGCGTCGGACAGCTACGAGCAGTACTTC.

The J gene is TRBJ1-4, the V gene TRBV5-1; 9 bases fit TRBD1. Germline-derived CDR1 and CDR2 are SGHRS and YFSETQ. V lost 4 bases, J lost 8 bases, and 6 bases stayed unmatched. The CDR3 contains 14 residues. The CDR3 DNA is TGCGCCAGCAGCAGGGACAGGGTGGAGGAAAAACTGTTTTTT. Translation: CASSRDRVEEKLFF.

The CDR3 loop is CASSQQERQGYEQYF. Written as DNA, the CDR3 is TGCGCCAGCAGCCAGCAAGAGAGGCAGGGCTACGAGCAGTACTTC. V gene TRBV5-1 combines with J gene TRBJ2-7, with D perhaps matching TRBD1 (5 bases). The CDR3 loop spans 15 amino acids. Looked up from germline, CDR1 is SGHRS and CDR2 is YFSETQ. V was shortened by 4 bases and J by 3 bases, with 17 bases between the two germline ends. The whole variable domain, filled in from reference TRBV5-1 and TRBJ2-7, reads KAGVTQTPRYLIKTRGQQVTLSCSPISGHRSVSWYQQTPGQGLQFLFEYFSETQRNKGNFPGRFSGRQFSNSRSEMNVSTLELGDSALYLCASSQQERQGYEQYFGPGTRLTVT.

The chain combines TRBV29-1 with TRBJ2-7, with a tentative D call TRBD1 (6 bases). Germline V gene lookup returns CDR1 SQVTM and CDR2 ANQGSEA. With 4 bases removed from V and 2 bases from J, the gap between germline ends came to 18 bases. This CDR3 has 15 residues. The chain's CDR3 is CSVVFHRDLTYEQYF. The CDR3 bases are TGCAGCGTTGTGTTCCACAGGGACCTAACCTACGAGCAGTACTTC.

This clone was observed a single time. The chain couples TRBV4-3 to TRBJ2-7, with a tentative D call TRBD2 (5 bases). Trimming shortened V by 4 bases and J by 0 bases, and 10 bases separated the two germline ends. Germline V lookup: CDR1 LGHNA, CDR2 YSLEER. The CDR3 covers 14 residues. As DNA, the CDR3 is TGCGCCAGCAGCCGCGAGCGGAACTCCTACGAGCAGTACTTC. It codes for CASSRERNSYEQYF.